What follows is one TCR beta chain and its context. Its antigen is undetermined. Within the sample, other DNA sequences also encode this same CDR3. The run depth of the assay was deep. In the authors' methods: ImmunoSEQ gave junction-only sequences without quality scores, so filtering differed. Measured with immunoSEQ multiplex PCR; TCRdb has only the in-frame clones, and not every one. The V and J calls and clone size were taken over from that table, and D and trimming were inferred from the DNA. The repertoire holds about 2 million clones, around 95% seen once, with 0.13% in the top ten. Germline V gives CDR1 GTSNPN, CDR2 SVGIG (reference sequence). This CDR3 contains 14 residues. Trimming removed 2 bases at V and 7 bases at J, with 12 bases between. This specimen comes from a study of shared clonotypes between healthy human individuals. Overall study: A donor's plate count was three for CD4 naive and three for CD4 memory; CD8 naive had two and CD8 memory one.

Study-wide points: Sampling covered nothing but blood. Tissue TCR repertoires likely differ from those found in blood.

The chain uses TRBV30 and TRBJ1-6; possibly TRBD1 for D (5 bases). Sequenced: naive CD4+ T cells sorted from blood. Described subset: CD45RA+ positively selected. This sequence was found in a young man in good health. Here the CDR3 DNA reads TGTGCCTGGAGTCCCGGGACGTCAAATTCACCCCTCCACTTT. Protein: CAWSPGTSNSPLHF.